The 18 T cell receptor beta chains below were found in one sample sequenced in a study of T cell responses to AZD1222 COVID-19 vaccine. Profiling relied on immunoSEQ multiplex PCR, and the TCRdb table lists in-frame clones only, not all of them. The profile shows 100,000 to 150,000 clones, about nine tenths of them singletons. The source was peripheral blood, collected on day 0 of AZD1222 vaccination. The receptors were sampled from an adult in good health.

The gene calls are TRBV7-8 and TRBJ2-7, with 7 bases identical to TRBD1. The germline V gene encodes CDR1 SGHVS and CDR2 FQNEAQ. This CDR3 contains 16 residues. Trimming cost V 1 base and J 0 bases; bases outside gene matches: 6. The CDR3 DNA reads as TGTGCCAGCAGCTTAGGACATCGGGACAGCTCCTACGAGCAGTACTTC. As protein: CASSLGHRDSSYEQYF. Full variable domain (missing parts from reference TRBV7-8 and TRBJ2-7): GAGVSQSPRYKVAKRGQDVALRCDPISGHVSLFWYQQALGQGPEFLTYFQNEAQLDKSGLPSDRFFAERPEGSVSTLKIQRTQQEDSAVYLCASSLGHRDSSYEQYFGPGTRLTVT.

V is TRBV5-4 and J is TRBJ2-3, with D possibly TRBD2 on 6 matching bases. Trimming left V 4 bases short and J 2 bases short, with 11 bases between. The CDR3 is 14 residues long. The germline V gene has CDR1 SGHNT and CDR2 YYREEE (reference sequence). The CDR3 protein is CASSVTSYTDTQYF. The CDR3 DNA is TGTGCCAGCAGCGTGACTAGTTACACAGATACGCAGTATTTT.

The V gene is TRBV27, the J gene TRBJ1-6, with D uncertain. The V gene's germline CDR1 is MNHEY and CDR2 SMNVEV (reference sequence). CDR3 size: 17 residues. V lost 4 bases and J 8 bases, leaving 21 bases between the germline ends. The CDR3 bases are TGTGCCAGCAGTTCCTTCCCTCGGTTGTTCGATGATTCACCCCTCCACTTT. Its protein product is CASSSFPRLFDDSPLHF.

J is TRBJ2-3 and V is TRBV7-2, with D perhaps TRBD1 (6 bases). The germline gives CDR1 SGHTA, CDR2 FQGNSA. Trimming removed 0 bases from V and 4 bases from J, with 11 bases in between. The CDR3 consists of 15 residues. For the CDR3, the DNA is TGTGCCAGCAGCTTAGCGGGGGCCCATTCAGATACGCAGTATTTT. This codes for CASSLAGAHSDTQYF. Looking up the rest from reference TRBV7-2 and TRBJ2-3 gives the full variable domain: GAGVSQSPSNKVTEKGKDVELRCDPISGHTALYWYRQSLGQGLEFLIYFQGNSAPDKSGLPSDRFSAERTGGSVSTLTIQRTQQEDSAVYLCASSLAGAHSDTQYFGPGTRLTVL.

This chain connects TRBV6-1 to TRBJ2-3; TRBD2 aligns across 15 bases. Germline V lookup: CDR1 MNHNS, CDR2 SASEGT. The CDR3 extends over 16 amino acids. Trimming at V came to 3 bases and at J to 3 bases, leaving 1 base not matched to a gene. The CDR3 loop is CASSEGTSGGTDTQYF. CDR3 DNA: TGTGCCAGCAGTGAGGGGACTAGCGGGGGGACAGATACGCAGTATTTT.

V is TRBV9 and J is TRBJ1-2; D is possibly TRBD1 (6 bases). The length of the CDR3 is 14 residues. Trimming left V 0 bases short and J 3 bases short, with 9 bases between. Per germline, CDR1 SGDLS and CDR2 YYNGEE. The CDR3 DNA reads as TGTGCCAGCAGCGTAGCGGACAGTGACTATGGCTACACCTTC. This sequence encodes CASSVADSDYGYTF.

The V call is TRBV27, the J call TRBJ2-7; 7 bases align to TRBD2. The CDR3 is 13 amino acids. V dropped 6 bases and J dropped 6; count of bases not matched to a gene: 8. Germline CDR1 reads MNHEY; CDR2 reads SMNVEV (reference sequence). The CDR3, as DNA: TGTGCCAGCAGGCACAACTCGGGGGGCGAGCAGTACTTC. It yields the protein CASRHNSGGEQYF.

This chain uses TRBV5-1 with TRBJ2-1; D remains unclear. This CDR3 is built from 13 residues. V lost 4 bases, J lost 7 bases, and 12 bases lay in between. Looked up from germline, CDR1 is SGHRS and CDR2 is YFSETQ. The DNA for the CDR3 is TGCGCCAGCAGCCCGGCTACGGAGAATGAGCAGTTCTTC. As protein: CASSPATENEQFF. The whole variable domain, remainder taken from reference TRBV5-1 and TRBJ2-1, is KAGVTQTPRYLIKTRGQQVTLSCSPISGHRSVSWYQQTPGQGLQFLFEYFSETQRNKGNFPGRFSGRQFSNSRSEMNVSTLELGDSALYLCASSPATENEQFFGPGTRLTVL.

In this sample, this clone turned up once. The gene calls are TRBV9 and TRBJ1-6; TRBD1 aligns across 8 bases. Germline-derived CDR1 and CDR2 are SGDLS and YYNGEE. This CDR3 comprises 16 residues. The J segment lost 4 bases and the V segment lost 4 bases, leaving 7 bases of the junction unmatched. The CDR3 DNA sequence: TGTGCCAGCAGCCCAAGGCAGGGGGCTTATAATTCACCCCTCCACTTT. Its translation: CASSPRQGAYNSPLHF.

The chain joins TRBV28 to TRBJ1-1, with a tentative D call TRBD1 (5 bases). CDR3 length: 13 amino acids. V was shortened by 3 bases and J by 3 bases, with 8 bases between the two germline ends. Germline V gene data show CDR1 as MDHEN and CDR2 as SYDVKM. CDR3 nucleotides: TGTGCCAGCAGTTTGGTAGGGGACACTGAAGCTTTCTTT. This translates into CASSLVGDTEAFF.

V and J are TRBV3-1 (or the pseudogene TRBV3-2) and TRBJ1-1; 7 bases are shared with TRBD1. The CDR3 runs to 17 residues. Per the germline V gene, CDR1 is LGHDT and CDR2 is YNNKEL (reference sequence). V was pared by 0 bases and J by 0 bases, with 7 bases of the junction left unmatched. The CDR3 reads CASSQDRTGLMNTEAFF. As DNA, the CDR3 is TGTGCCAGCAGCCAAGATCGGACAGGACTCATGAACACTGAAGCTTTCTTT.

J is TRBJ1-3 and V is TRBV9, with D possibly being TRBD1 (5 bases). Looked up from germline, CDR1 is SGDLS and CDR2 is YYNGEE. The V end was cut by 4 bases, the J end by 2 bases, with 16 bases between. The CDR3 is made up of 16 amino acids. The CDR3 is CASSPGGKATGNTIYF. As DNA, the CDR3 is TGTGCCAGCAGCCCGGGGGGGAAGGCCACTGGAAACACCATATATTTT.

The V call is TRBV21-1, the J call TRBJ2-1. TRBV21-1 is listed as a pseudogene. The CDR3 is made up of 14 amino acids. Written as DNA, the CDR3 is TGTGCCAGCAGCAAAGCGGGGGTAGAGGGTGAGCAGTTCTTC. Protein sequence: CASSKAGVEGEQFF.

The chain joins TRBV3-1 (or the pseudogene TRBV3-2) to TRBJ2-7; tentatively, D is TRBD1 or TRBD2 (5 bases each). Per the germline V gene, CDR1 is LGHDT and CDR2 is YNNKEL (reference sequence). Trimming took off 4 bases at V and 0 bases at J, with 13 bases between the two ends. The CDR3 runs 15 residues. The CDR3 region is CASSPRGASSYEQYF. CDR3 in DNA: TGTGCCAGCAGCCCACGGGGCGCGAGCTCCTACGAGCAGTACTTC.

The V and J genes are TRBV27 and TRBJ2-7, with TRBD2 matching 8 bases. V shed 8 bases and J 3 bases; nucleotides not matched to a gene: 18. Germline V gene sequence: CDR1 MNHEY, CDR2 SMNVEV (reference sequence). This CDR3 has 17 residues. The CDR3 DNA is TGTGCCAGCCGCGACGGGGAGCGGGGGCCGTCCCGCTACGAGCAGTACTTC. As protein: CASRDGERGPSRYEQYF.

V is TRBV7-3 and J is TRBJ1-2; D may be TRBD1 (6 bases). Germline-derived CDR1 and CDR2 are SGHTA and FQGTGA. The CDR3 loop spans 13 amino acids. V lost 5 bases and J lost 9, with 16 bases in between. The CDR3 loop is CASSLPGERSYTF. CDR3 sequence (DNA): TGTGCCAGCAGCCTCCCAGGGGAGAGGAGCTACACCTTC.

This clone has more than one count but fewer than ten. This chain joins TRBV10-1 and TRBJ2-1; 11 bases are a match to TRBD2. The CDR3 has 16 amino acids. Germline V gives CDR1 WNHNN, CDR2 SYGVQD (reference sequence). With V trimmed by 6 bases and J by 0 bases, 4 bases remained unmatched. In DNA form, the CDR3 reads TGCGCCAGCAGCCCTAGCGGGGGGACCTCCTACAATGAGCAGTTCTTC. Translation gives CASSPSGGTSYNEQFF.

The genes are TRBV6-5 and TRBJ1-2, with 10 bases identical to TRBD1. The CDR3 consists of 16 residues. From germline, CDR1 is MNHEY and CDR2 SVGAGI. V shed 2 bases and J 4 bases; nucleotides not matched to a gene: 7. The CDR3 loop is CASSYEGDRGAYGYTF. The CDR3 coding sequence is TGTGCCAGCAGTTACGAGGGGGACAGGGGAGCCTATGGCTACACCTTC.